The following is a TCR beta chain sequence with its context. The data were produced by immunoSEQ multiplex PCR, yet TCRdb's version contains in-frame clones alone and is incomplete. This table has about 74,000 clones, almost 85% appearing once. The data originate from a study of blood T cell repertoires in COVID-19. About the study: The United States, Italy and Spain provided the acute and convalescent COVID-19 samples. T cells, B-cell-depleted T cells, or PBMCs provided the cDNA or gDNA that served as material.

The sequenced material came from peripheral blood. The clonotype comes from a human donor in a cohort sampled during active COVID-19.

In DNA, the CDR3 is TGTGCCAGCAGCCTCAGAACGGGATCGGCCGAAAAACTGTTTTTT. It yields the protein CASSLRTGSAEKLFF. This chain connects TRBV3-1 (or the pseudogene TRBV3-2) to TRBJ1-4; D not resolved. V dropped 4 bases and J dropped 8 bases, with 17 bases sitting between them. The CDR3 is made up of 15 amino acids. Germline V gene sequence: CDR1 LGHDT, CDR2 YNNKEL (reference sequence).